The 6 T cell receptor beta chains in this list originate from one sample, sequenced in a study of CD4 T cells in relation to SARS-CoV-2 and coronaviruses. This table comes from immunoSEQ multiplex PCR, and its TCRdb copy is limited to in-frame clones, with some not included. This table holds about 68,000 clones, 80% to 95% found once. Unexposed donor CD4+ T cells date from 2011-2018, before the COVID-19 pandemic. Sequencing input: naive CD4+ T cells from PBMCs. The subset denotes: naive CD4+ T cells isolated by negative enrichment. The source is a human donor in good health.

This chain joins TRBV10-1 and TRBJ2-7; 8 nucleotides match TRBD1. J lost 2 bases, V lost 7 bases, and 16 bases had no gene match. In germline, CDR1 is WNHNN, CDR2 SYGVQD (reference sequence). There are 17 residues in the CDR3. The CDR3 sequence: CASTELGVTGDTYEQYF. The CDR3 nucleotides are TGCGCCAGCACCGAACTTGGTGTGACAGGGGATACCTACGAGCAGTACTTC.

This clone was detected only a few times. The V and J genes are TRBV7-9 and TRBJ1-2; 9 bases match TRBD1. Germline V gene sequence: CDR1 SEHNR, CDR2 FQNEAQ (reference sequence). Trimming at V came to 1 base and at J to 4 bases, leaving 4 bases not matched to a gene. This CDR3 region has 15 residues. CDR3 DNA sequence: TGTGCCAGCAGCTTAGGGGGACAGGGTGCCTATGGCTACACCTTC. Protein product: CASSLGGQGAYGYTF.

In this sample, this clone turned up once. The J gene is TRBJ2-5, the V gene TRBV28, with 7 bases identical to TRBD2. CDR1 and CDR2 (germline): MDHEN, SYDVKM. V dropped 1 base and J dropped 3; count of bases not matched to a gene: 2. The CDR3 has 14 residues. CDR3 nucleotide sequence: TGTGCCAGCAGTTTATCTGGGAGGGAAGAGACCCAGTACTTC. Translation: CASSLSGREETQYF.

The chain recombines TRBV18 with TRBJ2-6; D call uncertain. Germline V gene lookup returns CDR1 KGHSH and CDR2 LQKENI. This CDR3 region has 17 residues. V gave up 4 bases and J gave up 0 bases, with 13 bases separating them. The CDR3 DNA follows: TGTGCCAGCTCACGGGCCTCCTTCCCCTCTGGGGCCAACGTCCTGACTTTC. Its protein product is CASSRASFPSGANVLTF. The whole variable domain, filled in from reference TRBV18 and TRBJ2-6, reads NAGVMQNPRHLVRRRGQEARLRCSPMKGHSHVYWYRQLPEEGLKFMVYLQKENIIDESGMPKERFSAEFPKEGPSILRIQQVVRGDSAAYFCASSRASFPSGANVLTFGAGSRLTVL.

The chain combines TRBV5-1 with TRBJ1-4; TRBD1 is a possible D gene (5 bases). Germline-derived CDR1 and CDR2 are SGHRS and YFSETQ. V was cut by 4 bases and J by 0 bases, with 10 bases left in between. The CDR3 has 15 amino acids. The CDR3 DNA sequence: TGCGCCAGCAGCCCCACAGGCTCAACTAATGAAAAACTGTTTTTT. Residues: CASSPTGSTNEKLFF.

This clone showed up just once. The chain joins TRBV6-1 to TRBJ2-5, with D hard to call. V was cut by 1 base and J by 7 bases, with 4 bases left in between. The CDR3 consists of 11 residues. In germline, CDR1 is MNHNS, CDR2 SASEGT. CDR3 DNA sequence: TGTGCCAGCAGTGAAGGGGGGACCCAGTACTTC. It is translated as CASSEGGTQYF.